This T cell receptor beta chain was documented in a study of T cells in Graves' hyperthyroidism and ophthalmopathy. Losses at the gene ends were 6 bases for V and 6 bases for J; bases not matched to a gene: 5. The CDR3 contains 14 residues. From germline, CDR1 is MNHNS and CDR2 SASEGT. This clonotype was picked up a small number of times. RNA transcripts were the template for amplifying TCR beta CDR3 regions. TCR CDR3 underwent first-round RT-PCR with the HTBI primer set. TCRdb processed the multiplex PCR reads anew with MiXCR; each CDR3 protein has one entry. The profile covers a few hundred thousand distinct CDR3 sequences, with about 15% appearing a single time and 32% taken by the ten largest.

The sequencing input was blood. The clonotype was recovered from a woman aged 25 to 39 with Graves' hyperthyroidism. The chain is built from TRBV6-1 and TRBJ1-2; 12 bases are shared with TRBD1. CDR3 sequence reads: CASRPGTGGDGYTF. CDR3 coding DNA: TGTGCCAGCAGGCCCGGGACAGGGGGCGATGGCTACACCTTC.